This entry lists 16 T cell receptor beta chains sequenced from one sample in a study of blood T cell repertoires in COVID-19. Using immunoSEQ multiplex PCR, the repertoire was profiled, and TCRdb retains in-frame clones only, with some absent. The sample consists of roughly 200,000 clones, about 85% of them appearing once. Material for sequencing was PBMCs or T cells enriched from blood (not recorded which). These receptor sequences come from a woman aged 30 to 39 who had recovered from COVID-19.

CDR3 DNA sequence: TGTGCCTGGAGCCCAGGGATGGGCTATGGCTACACCTTC. Protein: CAWSPGMGYGYTF. The chain joins TRBV30 to TRBJ1-2; a weak D match, TRBD1 (5 bases). Germline V CDR1 and CDR2: GTSNPN, SVGIG (reference sequence). The CDR3 is 13 residues long. Trimming shortened V by 3 bases and J by 4 bases, and 12 bases separated the two germline ends. Full variable domain (rest looked up from reference TRBV30 and TRBJ1-2): SQTIHQWPATLVQPVGSPLSLECTVEGTSNPNLYWYRQAAGRGLQLLFYSVGIGQISSEVPQNLSASRPQDRQFILSSKKLLLSDSGFYLCAWSPGMGYGYTFGSGTRLTVV.

V gene TRBV9 combines with J gene TRBJ1-1, with D hard to call. This CDR3 comprises 13 residues. Germline V gene sequence: CDR1 SGDLS, CDR2 YYNGEE. V was shortened by 0 bases and J by 4 bases, with 7 bases between the two germline ends. CDR3 in DNA: TGTGCCAGCAGCGTAGAGACGGGCACTGAAGCTTTCTTT. Translation: CASSVETGTEAFF.

V usage is TRBV30 and J usage is TRBJ2-5; D ambiguous. Trimming left V 0 bases short and J 5 bases short, with 22 bases between. This CDR3 has 17 amino acids. Germline CDR1 is GTSNPN and CDR2 is SVGIG (reference sequence). CDR3 coding DNA: TGTGCCTGGAGTGTAGTCTGGTCTAGTGAAGTATCGGAGACCCAGTACTTC. Translation: CAWSVVWSSEVSETQYF.

V usage is TRBV4-3 and J usage is TRBJ1-2; tentative D call: TRBD1 (5 bases). The ends were cut back, 0 bases at V and 3 bases at J, with 14 bases in the middle. Germline values: CDR1 LGHNA, CDR2 YSLEER. The CDR3 has 16 residues. The CDR3 sequence is CASSQDRQGGYYGYTF. The CDR3 nucleotides are TGCGCCAGCAGCCAAGATAGGCAGGGCGGTTACTATGGCTACACCTTC.

DNA of the CDR3: TGTGCCACCAGCAGTGCGTATAGTGCCTCCTACGAGCAGTACTTC. Its protein product is CATSSAYSASYEQYF. V gene TRBV15 combines with J gene TRBJ2-7; D is unclear. The CDR3 contains 15 residues. Deletions cut 3 bases from V and 0 bases from J, with 12 bases between. Looked up from germline, CDR1 is LNHNV and CDR2 is YYDKDF (reference sequence).

The chain uses TRBV7-3 and TRBJ2-7; 8 nucleotides line up with TRBD2. Germline CDR1 reads SGHTA; CDR2 reads FQGTGA. The CDR3 runs to 13 residues. V gave up 3 bases and J gave up 7 bases; unmatched junction bases: 5. CDR3 protein: CASSFYAGGEQYF. CDR3 sequence (DNA): TGTGCCAGCAGCTTCTATGCGGGGGGAGAGCAGTACTTC.

The V call is TRBV5-4, the J call TRBJ1-2; 7 bases line up with TRBD1. Germline loops: CDR1 SGHNT, CDR2 YYREEE (reference sequence). The CDR3 spans 16 residues. V was pared by 0 bases and J by 4 bases, with 9 bases of the junction left unmatched. The CDR3 DNA follows: TGTGCCAGCAGCTTGGAACCGGGACAGAAATTCTATGGCTACACCTTC. It yields the protein CASSLEPGQKFYGYTF.

This rearrangement joins TRBV2 to TRBJ2-2, with a possible D match to TRBD1 (5 bases). From germline, CDR1 is SNHLY and CDR2 FYNNEI. The length of the CDR3 is 16 residues. V lost 6 bases and J 4 bases, leaving 18 bases between the germline ends. CDR3 residues: CASRPTEHGATGELFF. The CDR3 DNA reads TGTGCCAGCAGGCCGACCGAACATGGGGCCACCGGGGAGCTGTTTTTT.

The chain employs TRBV6-4 and TRBJ2-7; 9 bases match TRBD1. The CDR3 runs 19 residues. V was clipped by 3 bases and J by 0 bases; unmatched bases: 15. Germline V gene sequence: CDR1 MRHNA, CDR2 SNTAGT. The CDR3, as DNA: TGTGCCAGCAGTGATATGGCGGAAGAGGGGACAGGGTCCTCCTACGAGCAGTACTTC. This codes for CASSDMAEEGTGSSYEQYF.

This sequence joins TRBV19 and TRBJ1-3; no clear D gene. Germline V lookup: CDR1 LNHDA, CDR2 SQIVND (reference sequence). The CDR3 consists of 16 residues. V was trimmed by 5 bases and J by 0 bases, leaving 14 bases between them. The CDR3 reads CASSFGRRGSGNTIYF. CDR3 DNA sequence: TGTGCCAGTAGTTTTGGCAGACGGGGCTCTGGAAACACCATATATTTT.

The V and J genes are TRBV10-3 and TRBJ2-7; TRBD2 is a possible D gene (7 bases). Germline assignment: CDR1 ENHRY and CDR2 SYGVKD. The CDR3 consists of 17 residues. V was clipped by 3 bases and J by 3 bases, with 21 bases between them. CDR3 amino acids: CAISDNRATSGGYEQYF. The CDR3 DNA is TGTGCCATCAGTGATAACAGGGCCACGTCGGGGGGCTACGAGCAGTACTTC.

The chain uses TRBV19 and TRBJ2-1; TRBD1 matches 10 bases. CDR1 and CDR2 (germline): LNHDA, SQIVND (reference sequence). The CDR3 sequence is 18 residues long. J gave up 6 bases and V 3 bases, and 14 bases lay outside the gene matches. The CDR3 loop reads CASSIISGTGVVVNEQFF. The CDR3 DNA sequence: TGTGCCAGTAGTATCATTAGCGGGACAGGGGTAGTCGTCAATGAGCAGTTCTTC.

J is TRBJ2-3 and V is TRBV20-1, with TRBD2 matching over 7 bases. The CDR3 totals 15 residues. The germline V gene encodes CDR1 DFQATT and CDR2 SNEGSKA (reference sequence). The V and J ends lost 3 bases and 2 bases, in that order; junction bases with no gene match: 8. CDR3 sequence (DNA): TGCAGTGCTAGTCCGGCTAGCGGCATCACAGATACGCAGTATTTT. Protein sequence: CSASPASGITDTQYF.

This clone was seen a handful of times. The V call is TRBV7-2, the J call TRBJ2-4; 8 nucleotides align to TRBD2. Trimming at V came to 5 bases and at J to 2 bases, leaving 5 bases not matched to a gene. Germline V gene lookup returns CDR1 SGHTA and CDR2 FQGNSA. The CDR3 extends over 15 amino acids. The chain's CDR3 is CASSPGGGTKNIQYF. CDR3 nucleotides: TGTGCCAGCAGCCCCGGGGGGGGAACCAAAAACATTCAGTACTTC.

The rearrangement links TRBV9 to TRBJ1-5, with TRBD1 matching over 7 bases. Trimming cost V 6 bases and J 1 base; bases outside gene matches: 4. Germline lookup yields CDR1 SGDLS and CDR2 YYNGEE. The CDR3 contains 14 residues. The DNA for the CDR3 is TGTGCCAGCAACAGGGGAAGAAGCAATCAGCCCCAGCATTTT. It is translated as CASNRGRSNQPQHF.

The chain is built from TRBV19 and TRBJ2-3; possible D gene TRBD1, 5 bases. From germline, CDR1 is LNHDA and CDR2 SQIVND (reference sequence). V lost 5 bases to trimming and J lost 1 base, with 13 bases between them. CDR3 size: 15 residues. Here the CDR3 reads CASSPTRQRTDTQYF. CDR3 DNA: TGTGCCAGTAGTCCGACGCGACAGCGCACAGATACGCAGTATTTT.